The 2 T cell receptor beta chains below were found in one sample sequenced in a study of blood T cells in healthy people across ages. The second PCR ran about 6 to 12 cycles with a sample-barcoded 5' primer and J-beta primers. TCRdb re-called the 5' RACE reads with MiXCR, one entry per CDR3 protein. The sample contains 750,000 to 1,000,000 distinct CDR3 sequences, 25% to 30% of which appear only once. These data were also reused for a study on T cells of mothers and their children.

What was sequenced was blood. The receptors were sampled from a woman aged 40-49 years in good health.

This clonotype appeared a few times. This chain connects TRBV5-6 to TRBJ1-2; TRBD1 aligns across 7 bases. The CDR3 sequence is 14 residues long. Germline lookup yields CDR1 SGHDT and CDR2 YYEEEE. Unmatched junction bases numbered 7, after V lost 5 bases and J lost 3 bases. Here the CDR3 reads CASSEGARDYGYTF. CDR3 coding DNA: TGTGCCAGCAGTGAGGGGGCCAGGGACTATGGCTACACCTTC.

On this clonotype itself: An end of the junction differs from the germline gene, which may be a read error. CDR3: CVSSPGGLEAFF. As DNA, the CDR3 is TGTGTCAGCAGCCCCGGGGGACTTGAAGCTTTCTTT. The chain combines TRBV7-9 with TRBJ1-1; weak D call: TRBD1 (5 bases). The CDR3 consists of 12 residues. Germline V gives CDR1 SEHNR, CDR2 FQNEAQ (reference sequence).